The 13 T cell receptor beta chains below all came from one sample that was sequenced in a study of T cells in women clearing cervical HPV infection. Generated by immunoSEQ multiplex PCR, the TCRdb table keeps only in-frame clones and is missing some. This sample contains roughly 28,000 clones. Sequencing input: blood buffy coat. All receptors derive from a woman aged 18 to 69 with a cervical HPV16 infection that either progressed to CIN3+ or cleared (not recorded which).

A word on this clone: The sequenced fragment ends 3 residues before the CDR3 boundary, so the rest is inferred from the germline J gene. This chain connects TRBV7-7 to TRBJ2-5, with D possibly TRBD1 on 6 matching bases. Germline CDR1 is SSHAT and CDR2 is FNYEAQ (reference sequence). V was pared by 5 bases and J by 2 bases, with 9 bases between. The CDR3 runs to 13 residues. Here the CDR3 reads CASSLGQQETQYF. Partial CDR3 DNA: TGTGCCAGCAGCCTTGGACAGCAAGAGACC.

As regards this clone: The read is 3 residues too short to cover the CDR3 end, so that end is filled in from the germline J gene. The rearrangement joins TRBV7-3 to TRBJ2-6; tentative D call: TRBD2 (5 bases). Germline lookup yields CDR1 SGHTA and CDR2 FQGTGA. The CDR3 is 14 residues long. Trimming removed 8 bases from V and 2 bases from J, with 10 bases in between. The CDR3 loop reads CASGERTGANVLTF. CDR3 DNA, as far as it was read: TGTGCCAGCGGGGAGCGGACTGGGGCCAACGTC.

A word on this clone: The CDR3 end falls 3 residues outside the read, so it is completed with the germline J gene. The chain couples TRBV7-9 to TRBJ2-4; D unclear. Germline V gene data show CDR1 as SEHNR and CDR2 as FQNEAQ (reference sequence). CDR3 length equals 14 residues. CDR3 loop: CASSLSPWALGQYF. The sequenced part of the CDR3 DNA is TGTGCCAGCAGCTTAAGCCCCTGGGCTCTTGGT.

The sequenced part of the CDR3 DNA is TGTGCCAGCAGTTACTCGAAAGGTTGTAGCGGGAAATTTAGTGGGGAGACC. Translating gives CASSYSKGCSGKFSGET. Given in full, the CDR3 is CASSYSKGCSGKFSGETQYF. The gene calls are TRBV6-8 and TRBJ2-5; the match to TRBD2 covers 8 bases. The CDR3 end falls 3 residues outside the read, so it is completed with the germline J gene. V lost 0 bases, J lost 5 bases, and 20 bases stayed unmatched. CDR1 is MNHGY and CDR2 is SAAAGT in the germline V gene. This CDR3 is 20 amino acids long.

Notes on this clone: The sequenced fragment ends 3 residues before the CDR3 boundary, so the rest is inferred from the germline J gene. The chain is built from TRBV4-1 and TRBJ2-2; 13 positions agree with TRBD2. The CDR3 sequence is 18 residues long. The germline V gene has CDR1 MGHRA and CDR2 YSYEKL. V shed 1 base and J 5 bases; nucleotides not matched to a gene: 7. CDR3 DNA, as far as it was read: TGCGCCAGCAGCCAAGGAGGACTAGCGGGAGTTGGAACCGGGGAG. It specifies CASSQGGLAGVGTGE. The CDR3 in full is CASSQGGLAGVGTGELFF.

A word on this clone: Read data end 3 residues before the CDR3 end; the end is taken from the germline J gene. V and J are TRBV5-1 and TRBJ2-5, with a weak D call TRBD2 (6 bases). Trimming shortened V by 5 bases and J by 1 base, and 18 bases separated the two germline ends. This CDR3 contains 16 residues. Germline V CDR1 and CDR2: SGHRS, YFSETQ. The sequenced CDR3 bases are TGCGCCAGCAGGAGTTGGGGTAGCGGACTCCAAGAGACC. Translated: CASRSWGSGLQET. The CDR3 in full is CASRSWGSGLQETQYF.

As concerns this clone: The read ends 3 residues shy of where the CDR3 ends; the end is completed using the germline J gene. The gene calls are TRBV18 and TRBJ2-2; D might be TRBD1 (5 bases). Per germline, CDR1 KGHSH and CDR2 LQKENI. This CDR3 comprises 15 residues. The CDR3: CASSPAVTGANVLFF. The covered CDR3 bases are TGTGCCAGCTCACCAGCTGTAACTGGGGCCAACGTG. Full variable domain (missing parts from reference TRBV18 and TRBJ2-2): NAGVMQNPRHLVRRRGQEARLRCSPMKGHSHVYWYRQLPEEGLKFMVYLQKENIIDESGMPKERFSAEFPKEGPSILRIQQVVRGDSAAYFCASSPAVTGANVLFFGEGSRLTVL.

The CDR3: CSARGLAGVLPYNEQFF. The CDR3 bases that were read are TGCAGTGCTAGAGGACTAGCGGGAGTATTACCCTACAATGAG. The chain carries TRBV20-1 and TRBJ2-1; TRBD2 matches at 12 bases. The CDR3 end lies 3 residues beyond the end of the read and is filled in from the germline J gene. Germline V gene data show CDR1 as DFQATT and CDR2 as SNEGSKA (reference sequence). There are 17 residues in the CDR3. After removal of 1 base from V and 2 bases from J, the junction contained 6 bases not matched to a gene.

Regarding this clone: Sequencing ends 3 residues short of the CDR3 end; the germline J gene provides the rest. The chain recombines TRBV28 with TRBJ1-2; the match to TRBD1 covers 9 bases. V shed 6 bases, J shed 4 bases, and the junction held 9 bases outside the gene matches. Germline V lookup: CDR1 MDHEN, CDR2 SYDVKM. This CDR3 comprises 15 residues. The DNA read from the CDR3 is TGTGCCAGCAGCCTAAGACAGGGGGTTATCTATGGC. It is translated as CASSLRQGVIYG. The entire CDR3 reads CASSLRQGVIYGYTF.

About this clone: Read coverage stops 3 residues before the CDR3 terminus; the germline J gene supplies the remainder. The chain couples TRBV6-1 to TRBJ1-2; D gene unclear. This CDR3 contains 14 residues. Trimming stripped 0 bases from V and 4 bases from J, with 9 bases between. In germline, CDR1 is MNHNS, CDR2 SASEGT. The part of the CDR3 DNA that was read is TGTGCCAGCAGTGAAGCACAGCTGGGCTATGGC. Translating gives CASSEAQLGYG. The CDR3 as a whole reads CASSEAQLGYGYTF.

About this clone: The read ends 3 residues shy of where the CDR3 ends; the end is completed using the germline J gene. This chain uses TRBV6-2 or TRBV6-3 with TRBJ2-7; D not resolved. The CDR3 is 12 residues long. The V and J ends lost 2 bases and 2 bases respectively, with 4 bases between them. The germline CDR1 and CDR2 sequences are MNHEY and SVGEGT. The sequenced part of the CDR3 DNA is TGTGCCAGCAGTTACCTCGCCTACGAG. Residues: CASSYLAYE. Given in full, the CDR3 is CASSYLAYEQYF.

Of note for this clone: The read stops 3 residues short of the end of the CDR3; the missing end is completed from the germline J gene. V usage is TRBV19 and J usage is TRBJ2-5; 10 nucleotides align to TRBD2. V dropped 5 bases and J dropped 4; count of bases not matched to a gene: 4. In germline, CDR1 is LNHDA, CDR2 SQIVND (reference sequence). This CDR3 is built from 14 residues. This chain's CDR3 is CASSPRLAGETQYF. The part of the CDR3 DNA that was read is TGTGCCAGTAGTCCACGACTAGCGGGAGAGACC.

Regarding this clone: Germline and junction disagree at one end, which may indicate a read error. The read stops 3 residues short of the end of the CDR3; the missing end is completed from the germline J gene. The rearrangement joins TRBV30 to TRBJ1-4; 8 nucleotides align to TRBD1. In germline, CDR1 is GTSNPN, CDR2 SVGIG (reference sequence). The CDR3 is 14 residues long. The sequenced part of the CDR3 DNA is TGTGCCTGGAGTGTTGACAGGGGAAATGTAAAA. It encodes CAWSVDRGNVK. The entire CDR3 protein reads CAWSVDRGNVKLFF.